These T cell receptor beta chains were read from a single sample in a study of shared clonotypes between healthy human individuals. Here immunoSEQ multiplex PCR was the method, and the copy in TCRdb shows in-frame clones only, minus some. Seen here are 450,000 or so clones, 77% observed once, and the top ten hold 9.5% to 15%. The sequenced sample was PBMCs. These receptor sequences come from a woman between 35 and 50 years old in good health. Some clones in this sample may be carry-over from other donors' samples. Both conserved end residues are part of each CDR3. A D gene is named only where the DNA matches it firmly. Clone sizes are given selectively: once, few, many, or a class where the clone is expanded.

TRBV6-6,-,TRBJ2-7,TRBD1,13,CASSWDREGEQYF,TGTGCCAGCAGTTGGGACAGGGAAGGCGAGCAGTACTTC
TRBV5-6,-,TRBJ2-7,-,13,CASSLNFLWEEHF,TGTGCCAGCAGCTTAAATTTTTTGTGGGAAGAGCACTTC
TRBV28,-,TRBJ2-7,TRBD1,12,CASRGQGYEQYF,TGTGCCAGCAGGGGACAGGGTTACGAGCAGTACTTC
TRBV7-2,-,TRBJ1-5,-,15,CASSQDEGGHQPQHF,TGTGCCAGCAGCCAAGATGAGGGGGGCCATCAGCCCCAGCATTTT
TRBV28,-,TRBJ2-2,TRBD2,14,CASSDPSGSGDLFF,TGTGCCAGCAGTGACCCTAGCGGGAGCGGGGATCTGTTTTTT
TRBV5-6,-,TRBJ2-7,TRBD2,16,CASSSTRLADPPEQYF,TGTGCCAGCAGCTCGACCAGACTAGCGGACCCGCCCGAGCAATACTTC
TRBV2,-,TRBJ1-3,-,13,CASSGVAGNTIYF,TGTGCCAGCAGTGGGGTGGCTGGAAACACCATATATTTT
TRBV7-2,-,TRBJ2-7,-,13,CASSLPSVYEQYF,TGTGCCAGCAGCTTGCCTAGCGTCTACGAGCAGTACTTC
TRBV6-1,-,TRBJ2-4,TRBD1,13,CASRPDRDNIQYF,TGTGCCAGCAGACCCGACAGGGACAACATTCAGTACTTC
TRBV6-4,few,TRBJ2-3,TRBD2,15,CASSKKAGAGDTQYF,TGTGCCAGCAGCAAAAAAGCGGGGGCCGGAGATACGCAGTATTTT
TRBV7-2,few,TRBJ2-3,-,12,CASSYTGKGQYF,TGTGCCAGCAGCTACACAGGGAAGGGGCAGTATTTT
TRBV27,-,TRBJ2-1,TRBD2,15,CASKPRTSGYNEQFF,TGTGCCAGCAAACCGAGGACTAGCGGCTACAATGAGCAGTTCTTC
TRBV27,-,TRBJ2-7,-,15,CASSWGPTVAYEQYF,TGTGCCAGCAGTTGGGGTCCCACTGTGGCCTACGAGCAGTACTTC
TRBV11-2,-,TRBJ2-5,TRBD2,17,CASSLGVAGVEVETQYF,TGTGCCAGCAGCTTAGGGGTAGCGGGAGTGGAGGTAGAGACCCAGTACTTC
TRBV11-2,-,TRBJ2-7,TRBD1,14,CASSSGTGSYEQYF,TGTGCCAGCAGCTCCGGGACAGGATCCTACGAGCAGTACTTC
TRBV6-1,-,TRBJ2-2,-,14,CASLGGANTGELFF,TGTGCCAGCTTGGGAGGCGCGAACACCGGGGAGCTGTTTTTT
TRBV18,-,TRBJ1-4,-,12,CASSPEAEKLFF,TGTGCCAGCTCACCGGAGGCCGAAAAACTGTTTTTT
TRBV11-2,-,TRBJ2-1,-,13,CASSLDLGNEQFF,TGTGCCAGCAGCTTAGATCTTGGTAATGAGCAGTTCTTC
TRBV5-8,-,TRBJ2-1,TRBD2,16,CASSKGLAGAYNEQFF,TGTGCCAGCAGCAAGGGACTAGCGGGAGCCTACAATGAGCAGTTCTTC
TRBV23-1,-,TRBJ2-7,TRBD2,18,CASSQTLTPSGSSYEQYF,TGCGCCAGCAGTCAAACCCTCACCCCTAGCGGGAGCTCCTACGAGCAGTACTTC
TRBV7-2,few,TRBJ1-1,-,13,CASSTSLNTEAFF,TGTGCCAGCAGCACGTCATTGAACACTGAAGCTTTCTTT
TRBV7-9,-,TRBJ2-2,-,13,CASGLGVSGELFF,TGTGCCAGCGGCTTGGGGGTTTCCGGGGAGCTGTTTTTT
TRBV5-4,-,TRBJ1-4,-,15,CASSLAKLGNEKLFF,TGTGCCAGCAGCTTGGCCAAGTTGGGAAATGAAAAACTGTTTTTT
TRBV9,-,TRBJ2-7,TRBD2,17,CASSPSLASGLTYEQYF,TGTGCCAGCAGCCCTAGCCTGGCTAGCGGCCTAACCTACGAGCAGTACTTC
TRBV19,-,TRBJ1-5,TRBD1,17,CASSITGGAYSNQPQHF,TGTGCCAGTAGTATTACAGGGGGTGCTTATAGCAATCAGCCCCAGCATTTT
TRBV2,few,TRBJ2-1,-,15,CASAERESSYNEQFF,TGTGCCAGCGCGGAAAGAGAGAGCTCCTACAATGAGCAGTTCTTC
TRBV13,few,TRBJ2-7,-,14,CASSLGRSGYEQYF,TGTGCCAGCAGCTTAGGCAGGTCAGGCTACGAGCAGTACTTC
TRBV6-6,once,TRBJ2-7,TRBD1,15,CASSYNPGQGYEQYF,TGTGCCAGCAGTTACAACCCGGGACAGGGCTACGAGCAGTACTTC
TRBV6-6,-,TRBJ2-7,TRBD2,14,CASRAGLAVYEQYF,TGTGCCAGCAGGGCGGGACTAGCGGTCTACGAGCAGTACTTC
TRBV10-3,many,TRBJ2-5,TRBD2,15,CATQDSGGSWETQYF,TGTGCCACACAGGACAGCGGGGGGTCGTGGGAGACCCAGTACTTC
TRBV11-3,-,TRBJ2-7,TRBD2,14,CASSPGLRGDEQYF,TGTGCCAGCAGCCCGGGCCTACGGGGGGACGAGCAGTACTTC
TRBV29-1,-,TRBJ2-5,-,13,CSVVRGREKTQYF,TGCAGCGTTGTGCGGGGGCGCGAAAAGACCCAGTACTTC
TRBV10-3,-,TRBJ2-7,-,11,CAIRGGGDSYF,TGTGCCATCCGCGGAGGGGGCGATTCGTACTTC
TRBV6-6,-,TRBJ2-5,TRBD1,14,CASSDRGPQETQYF,TGTGCCAGCAGTGACAGGGGGCCCCAAGAGACCCAGTACTTC
TRBV29-1,few,TRBJ1-5,-,14,CSVQEGHNNQPQHF,TGCAGCGTCCAGGAGGGACATAACAATCAGCCCCAGCATTTT
TRBV10-3,-,TRBJ2-3,TRBD1,15,CAISPGTESTDTQYF,TGTGCCATCAGCCCCGGGACAGAAAGCACAGATACGCAGTATTTT
TRBV18,-,TRBJ2-6,-,18,CASSPPPGGGSGANVLTF,TGTGCCAGCTCACCACCGCCAGGGGGAGGGTCTGGGGCCAACGTCCTGACTTTC
TRBV4-1,once,TRBJ2-5,-,18,CASSHPSGGRWGGETQYF,TGCGCCAGCAGCCACCCTAGTGGCGGGCGGTGGGGCGGGGAGACTCAGTACTTC
TRBV7-9,-,TRBJ2-4,TRBD1,18,CASSLFGPDRGPTNIQYF,TGTGCCAGCAGCTTATTCGGGCCAGACAGGGGGCCGACAAACATTCAGTACTTC
TRBV11-1,-,TRBJ2-3,-,16,CASSPRGTPRTDTQYF,TGTGCCAGCAGCCCTCGCGGAACCCCCCGCACAGATACGCAGTATTTT
TRBV5-1,-,TRBJ2-5,TRBD2,16,CASSLGASGSGETQYF,TGCGCCAGCAGCTTGGGGGCTAGCGGGAGCGGAGAGACCCAGTACTTC
TRBV30,-,TRBJ1-1,TRBD1,13,CAGVITGGAKAFF,TGTGCCGGGGTGATAACAGGGGGAGCAAAAGCTTTCTTT
TRBV7-3,-,TRBJ1-1,-,14,CASSLNGMNTEAFF,TGTGCCAGCAGCTTAAACGGCATGAACACTGAAGCTTTCTTT
TRBV27,-,TRBJ1-1,-,14,CASSYGRSEFEAFF,TGTGCCAGCAGTTACGGGAGGTCGGAGTTTGAAGCTTTCTTT
TRBV2,-,TRBJ2-7,TRBD2,15,CASSVPSGITYEQYF,TGTGCCAGCAGTGTCCCTAGCGGGATTACCTACGAGCAGTACTTC
TRBV18,-,TRBJ2-7,TRBD2,16,CASSPTGLAGGYEQYF,TGTGCCAGCTCACCGACGGGACTAGCGGGAGGCTACGAGCAGTACTTC
TRBV13,-,TRBJ2-7,-,16,CASSLGGPGSSYEQYF,TGTGCCAGCAGCTTAGGCGGGCCAGGGAGCTCCTACGAGCAGTACTTC
TRBV5-4,-,TRBJ2-3,-,14,CASSLAEYRGTQYF,TGTGCCAGCAGCTTGGCCGAGTATCGAGGTACGCAGTATTTT
TRBV4-1,-,TRBJ2-7,TRBD2,14,CASTHGGRKYEQYF,TGCGCCAGCACCCACGGCGGGAGGAAATACGAGCAGTACTTC